This T cell receptor beta chain was sequenced for a study of blood T cell repertoires in COVID-19. V dropped 0 bases and J dropped 3; count of bases not matched to a gene: 13. CDR1 and CDR2 (germline): LGHNA, YNFKEQ. The CDR3 spans 18 residues. Repertoires were generated with immunoSEQ multiplex PCR, while TCRdb's copy carries only in-frame clones and drops some. The table lists some 130,000 clones, around 73% of them singletons. This clonotype was sampled from a man in his 60s who had recovered from COVID-19. The J gene is TRBJ2-7, the V gene TRBV4-2, with 8 bases that match TRBD1. The sequenced material came from peripheral blood. The CDR3 reads CASSQEVSGTGIFYEQYF. DNA for the CDR3: TGTGCCAGCAGCCAAGAGGTCTCCGGGACAGGTATTTTCTACGAGCAGTACTTC.